This is a list of T cell receptor beta chains from one sample in a study of T cell responses to AZD1222 COVID-19 vaccine. Using immunoSEQ multiplex PCR, the repertoire was profiled, and TCRdb retains in-frame clones only, with some absent. The sample comprises about 140,000 clones, 80% to 95% of which are singletons, and approximately 5.4% rests with the top ten. The sample here was peripheral blood, taken on day 0 of AZD1222 vaccination. The receptors come from an adult in good health. CDR3s include the opening cysteine and the closing phenylalanine or tryptophan. The order of the fields is D gene, V gene, CDR3 protein. D genes are given only for firm matches.

TRBD2,TRBV12-3/TRBV12-4,CASSRLAATEQFF
TRBD1,TRBV6-2/TRBV6-3,CASSWNPDRRIGYTF
TRBD1,TRBV6-6,CASRAPGQGKYEQYF
.,TRBV10-1,CASSHSGDEKLFF
.,TRBV4-2,CASSQVRGQPNQPQHF
.,TRBV27,CASSFWVPPREQYF
TRBD2,TRBV7-8,CASRPRRGDYNEQFF
.,TRBV6-6,CASTRVATEAFF
TRBD1,TRBV29-1,CSVGTGATGELFF
TRBD1,TRBV18,CASSETGDRTEAFF
.,TRBV5-1,CASSSGPIGANEKLFF
.,TRBV7-2,CASSPGHLTDTQYF
.,TRBV5-1,CASSFYATGAAFF
TRBD1,TRBV7-9,CASSLRAQGEGYGYTF
TRBD1,TRBV6-1,CASSEAPMDRGNGF
TRBD1,TRBV27,CASSSYRGRGGELFF
TRBD2,TRBV24-1,CATSDPGLADYNEQFF
.,TRBV6-6,CASRKQANTGELFF
.,TRBV27,CASNDPVLGTQYF
.,TRBV6-5,CASRSGQLNQPQHF
TRBD1,TRBV5-4,CASSLVSGGASGYTF